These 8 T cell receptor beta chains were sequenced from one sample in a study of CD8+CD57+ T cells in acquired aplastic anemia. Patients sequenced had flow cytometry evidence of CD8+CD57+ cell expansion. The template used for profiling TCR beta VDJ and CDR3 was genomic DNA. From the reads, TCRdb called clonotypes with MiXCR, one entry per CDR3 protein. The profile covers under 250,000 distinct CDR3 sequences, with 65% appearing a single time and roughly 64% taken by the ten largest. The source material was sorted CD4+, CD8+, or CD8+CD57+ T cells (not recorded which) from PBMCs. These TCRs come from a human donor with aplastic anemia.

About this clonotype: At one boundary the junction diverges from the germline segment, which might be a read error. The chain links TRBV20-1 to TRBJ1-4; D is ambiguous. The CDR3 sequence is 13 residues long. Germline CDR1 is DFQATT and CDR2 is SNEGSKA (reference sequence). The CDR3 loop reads CSAKLWNGEMSNF. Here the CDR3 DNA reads TGCAGTGCCAAGTTATGGAACGGGGAGATGAGCAATTTT.

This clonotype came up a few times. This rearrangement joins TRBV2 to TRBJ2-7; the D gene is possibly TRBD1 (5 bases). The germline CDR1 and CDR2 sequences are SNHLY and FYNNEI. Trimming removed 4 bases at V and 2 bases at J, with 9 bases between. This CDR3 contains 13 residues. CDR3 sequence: CASSVGPTYEQYF. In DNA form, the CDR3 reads TGTGCCAGCAGTGTGGGGCCTACCTACGAGCAGTACTTC.

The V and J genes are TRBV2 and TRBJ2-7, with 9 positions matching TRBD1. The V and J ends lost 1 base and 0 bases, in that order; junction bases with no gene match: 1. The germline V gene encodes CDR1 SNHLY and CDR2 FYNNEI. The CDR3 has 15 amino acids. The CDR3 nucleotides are TGTGCCAGCAGTGAAGAGGGACAGGGCTCCTACGAGCAGTACTTC. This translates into CASSEEGQGSYEQYF.

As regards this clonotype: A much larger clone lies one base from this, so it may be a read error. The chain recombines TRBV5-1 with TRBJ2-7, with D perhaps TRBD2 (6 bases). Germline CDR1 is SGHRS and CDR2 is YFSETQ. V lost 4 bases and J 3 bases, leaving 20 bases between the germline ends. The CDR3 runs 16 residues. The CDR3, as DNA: TGCGCCAGCAGCCGAGATGCGGACGCGGGGCTCTACGAGCAGTACTTC. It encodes CASSRDADAGLYEQYF.

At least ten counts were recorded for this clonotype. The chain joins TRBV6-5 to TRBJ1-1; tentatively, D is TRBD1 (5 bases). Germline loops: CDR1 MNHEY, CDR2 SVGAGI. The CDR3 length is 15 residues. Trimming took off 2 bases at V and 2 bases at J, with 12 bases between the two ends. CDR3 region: CASSYNPGLNTEAFF. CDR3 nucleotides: TGTGCCAGCAGTTACAACCCAGGGTTAAACACTGAAGCTTTCTTT.

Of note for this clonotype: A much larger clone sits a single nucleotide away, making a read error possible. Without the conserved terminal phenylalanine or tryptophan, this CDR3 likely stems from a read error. The CDR3 is CASSQDWGNTGELFS. DNA for the CDR3: TGCGCCAGCAGCCAAGATTGGGGAAACACCGGGGAGCTGTTTTCT. The chain recombines TRBV4-1 with TRBJ2-2; the D is unclear. This CDR3 has 15 amino acids. The V and J ends lost 0 bases and 2 bases respectively, with 7 bases between them. Germline CDR1 and CDR2: MGHRA and YSYEKL.

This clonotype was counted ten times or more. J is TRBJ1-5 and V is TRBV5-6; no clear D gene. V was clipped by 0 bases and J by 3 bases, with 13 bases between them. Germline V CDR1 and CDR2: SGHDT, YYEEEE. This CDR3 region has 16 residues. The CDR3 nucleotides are TGTGCCAGCAGCTTGGGGGGAGGCACTCCCAATCAGCCCCAGCATTTT. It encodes CASSLGGGTPNQPQHF.

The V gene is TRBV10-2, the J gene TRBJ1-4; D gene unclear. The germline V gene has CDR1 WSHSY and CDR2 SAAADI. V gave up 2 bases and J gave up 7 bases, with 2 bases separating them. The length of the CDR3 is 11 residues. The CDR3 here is CASSETEKLFF. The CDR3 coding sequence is TGCGCCAGCAGTGAGACTGAAAAACTGTTTTTT.